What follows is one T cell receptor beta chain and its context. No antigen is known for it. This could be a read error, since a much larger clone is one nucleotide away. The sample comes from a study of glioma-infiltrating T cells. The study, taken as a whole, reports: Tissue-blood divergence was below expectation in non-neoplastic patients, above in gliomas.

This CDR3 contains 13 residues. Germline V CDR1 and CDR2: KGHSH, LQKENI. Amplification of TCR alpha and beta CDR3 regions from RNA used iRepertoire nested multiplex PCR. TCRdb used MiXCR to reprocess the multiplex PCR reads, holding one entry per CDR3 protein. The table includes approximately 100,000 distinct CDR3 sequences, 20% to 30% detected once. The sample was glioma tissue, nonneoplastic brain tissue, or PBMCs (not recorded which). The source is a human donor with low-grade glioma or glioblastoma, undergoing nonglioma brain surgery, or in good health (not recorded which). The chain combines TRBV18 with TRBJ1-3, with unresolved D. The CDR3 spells CASPPDGTNTIYF. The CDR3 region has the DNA TGTGCCAGCCCACCGGATGGAACAAACACCATATATTTT. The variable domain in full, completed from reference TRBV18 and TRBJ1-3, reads NAGVMQNPRHLVRRRGQEARLRCSPMKGHSHVYWYRQLPEEGLKFMVYLQKENIIDESGMPKERFSAEFPKEGPSILRIQQVVRGDSAAYFCASPPDGTNTIYFGEGSWLTVV.